This T cell receptor (beta chain) is drawn from a study of T cell repertoires in cytomegalovirus infection. Study overall: Both a matching HLA type and CMV infection were indicated by public TCR beta signatures. Study findings and constraints: Ex vivo responses were dominated by HLA-C-restricted CMV-specific TCR beta clonotypes.

This clonotype occurred a few times. The antigen is not known. Using its own MiXCR run on the reads, TCRdb lists one record per CDR3 protein. The sample shows 900,000 to 950,000 distinct CDR3 sequences, around 31% of them seen only once. Germline values: CDR1 SGHRS, CDR2 YFSETQ. CDR3 length: 16 amino acids. V was pared by 4 bases and J by 0 bases, with 13 bases between. The gene calls are TRBV5-1 and TRBJ2-2; D unresolved. This TCR came from a human donor in good health (CMV status not recorded). Some clones in this sample may be carry-over from other donors' samples. The sample consisted of cultured CD8+ T cells from PBMCs, taken from culture after CMV antigen stimulation. Here the CDR3 DNA reads TGCGCCAGCAGCCCCTTCACAGCTGCGAACACCGGGGAGCTGTTTTTT. Translated: CASSPFTAANTGELFF.